The source of this T cell receptor (beta chain) is a study of blood T cell repertoires in COVID-19. Study-wide context: COVID-19 samples from acute and convalescent phases originated in the United States, Italy and Spain. PBMCs, B-cell-depleted T cells, or T cells were the source of the cDNA or gDNA that made up the material.

Per the study methods: Quantification of nucleated cells was approximated via reference gene primer amplification. Generated by immunoSEQ multiplex PCR, the TCRdb table keeps only in-frame clones and is missing some. Clone size and the V and J calls come from that table; the DNA yielded D and trimming. In the table there are 350,000 to 550,000 clones, around 89% of which are singletons. The CDR3 covers 17 residues. CDR1 is MDHEN and CDR2 is SYDVKM in the germline V gene. The V and J ends lost 3 bases and 0 bases respectively, with 18 bases between them. The chain has TRBV28 and TRBJ2-7; D is undetermined. The receptor comes from a woman aged 30 to 39 with acute or convalescent COVID-19. What was sequenced was peripheral blood. CDR3 DNA sequence: TGTGCCAGCAGTTTTTCGACCCGAGACACAAGCTCCTACGAGCAGTACTTC. It codes for CASSFSTRDTSSYEQYF. Together with reference TRBV28 and TRBJ2-7, the CDR3 gives the full variable domain: DVKVTQSSRYLVKRTGEKVFLECVQDMDHENMFWYRQDPGLGLRLIYFSYDVKMKEKGDIPEGYSVSREKKERFSLILESASTNQTSMYLCASSFSTRDTSSYEQYFGPGTRLTVT.